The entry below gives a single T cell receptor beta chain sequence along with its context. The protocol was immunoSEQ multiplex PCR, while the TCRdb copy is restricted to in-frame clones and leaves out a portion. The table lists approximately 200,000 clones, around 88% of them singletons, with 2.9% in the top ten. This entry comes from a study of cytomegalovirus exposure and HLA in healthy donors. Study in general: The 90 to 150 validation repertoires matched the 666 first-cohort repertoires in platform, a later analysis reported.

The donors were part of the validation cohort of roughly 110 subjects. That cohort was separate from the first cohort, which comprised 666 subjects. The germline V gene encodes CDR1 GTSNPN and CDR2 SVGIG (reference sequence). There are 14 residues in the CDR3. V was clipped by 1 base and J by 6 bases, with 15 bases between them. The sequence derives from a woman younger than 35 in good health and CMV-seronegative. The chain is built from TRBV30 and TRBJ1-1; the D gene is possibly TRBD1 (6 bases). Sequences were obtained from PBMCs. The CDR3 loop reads CAWSALHRESEAFF. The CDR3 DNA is TGTGCCTGGAGTGCGCTGCACAGGGAATCTGAAGCTTTCTTT.